The 12 T cell receptor beta chains presented below share a single source sample, sequenced in a study of T-cell reconstitution after alpha-beta-depleted transplantation in children. Library preparation (for TCRbeta) was performed with unique molecular identifiers. One entry per CDR3 protein, called by TCRdb with MiXCR from the PCR reads. This sample has a few hundred thousand distinct CDR3 sequences, with roughly 10% found just once. Source: peripheral blood, taken 180 days after TCRalphabeta/CD19-depleted stem cell transplant. The receptor source for this set is a male patient under 10 years old who had a stem cell transplant for chronic granulomatous disease, so the T cells may come from the graft donor.

The rearrangement joins TRBV19 to TRBJ1-2, with D possibly being TRBD1 (5 bases). V lost 6 bases and J lost 2, with 13 bases in between. CDR1 and CDR2 (germline): LNHDA, SQIVND (reference sequence). CDR3 length: 14 amino acids. The chain's CDR3 is CASRGREGNYGYTF. In DNA, the CDR3 is TGTGCCAGTAGGGGCAGGGAAGGCAACTATGGCTACACCTTC.

This clonotype came up many times. The J gene is TRBJ2-7, the V gene TRBV20-1; D gene ambiguous. Germline CDR1 DFQATT, CDR2 SNEGSKA (reference sequence). This CDR3 spans 13 amino acids. Between the trimmed V and J ends, which lost 2 bases and 5 bases, there was a span of 13 bases. This CDR3 is CSARTVDRDEQYF. Written as DNA, the CDR3 is TGCAGTGCTAGAACCGTAGACCGGGACGAGCAGTACTTC.

This clonotype appeared a few times. It may be a read error: a sequence one base away is much more abundant. The chain carries TRBV6-1 and TRBJ2-1, with D perhaps TRBD2 (7 bases). Germline V gives CDR1 MNHNS, CDR2 SASEGT. The CDR3 is 15 residues long. The CDR3 DNA reads as TGTGCCAGCAGAGAAATGGCAGGCGGGGGCGGTGAGCGGTTCTTC. It encodes CASREMAGGGGERFF.

There are many counts of this clonotype. J is TRBJ2-7 and V is TRBV30, with TRBD1 matching over 7 bases. Germline CDR1 is GTSNPN and CDR2 is SVGIG (reference sequence). After removal of 0 bases from V and 2 bases from J, the junction contained 7 bases not matched to a gene. CDR3 length: 15 amino acids. CDR3 DNA sequence: TGTGCCTGGAGTGTAGTTACAGGGGTGACCTACGAGCAGTACTTC. The encoded protein is CAWSVVTGVTYEQYF.

The table lists this clonotype with many counts. V and J are TRBV5-1 and TRBJ2-7; 9 bases map to TRBD1. V trimming: 4 bases; J trimming: 6 bases; junction bases outside the gene matches: 8. Germline CDR1 SGHRS, CDR2 YFSETQ. CDR3 size: 14 residues. CDR3 bases: TGCGCCAGCAGCCCACAGGGGGCGTTACCCGAGCAGTACTTC. Its protein is CASSPQGALPEQYF.

This clonotype was recorded many times. V and J are TRBV20-1 and TRBJ2-1; D unresolved. Germline-derived CDR1 and CDR2 are DFQATT and SNEGSKA (reference sequence). This CDR3 is 12 amino acids long. The CDR3 here is CSTGFQMNEQFF. The CDR3 DNA is TGCAGCACCGGGTTCCAAATGAATGAGCAGTTCTTC.

This clonotype was counted ten times or more. The V and J genes are TRBV4-3 and TRBJ2-1, with TRBD2 identical over 14 bases. The CDR3 loop spans 20 amino acids. Germline trimming cut 0 bases from V and 7 bases from J; bases unmatched to any gene: 14. Looked up from germline, CDR1 is LGHNA and CDR2 is YSLEER. The CDR3 DNA is TGCGCCAGCAGCCAAGACTTGACTAGCGGGGGGGCATGGGCTACGAATGAGCAGTTCTTC. Translating gives CASSQDLTSGGAWATNEQFF.

This clonotype has a count of ten or more. This chain joins TRBV29-1 and TRBJ2-5; 7 bases map to TRBD1. Per the germline V gene, CDR1 is SQVTM and CDR2 is ANQGSEA. The V and J ends lost 3 bases and 3 bases, in that order; junction bases with no gene match: 25. CDR3 length: 20 residues. In nucleotides, the CDR3 is TGCAGCGTTGACGACCCCCGGGACAGAGAGCGTAACTCGGCCGAAGAGACCCAGTACTTC. Translation: CSVDDPRDRERNSAEETQYF.

This clonotype was seen many times. This chain connects TRBV20-1 to TRBJ1-6; D gene unclear. V dropped 3 bases and J dropped 4 bases, with 7 bases sitting between them. The germline V gene has CDR1 DFQATT and CDR2 SNEGSKA (reference sequence). The CDR3 covers 13 residues. CDR3 region: CSASISYNSPLHF. The CDR3 coding sequence is TGCAGTGCTAGTATCTCTTATAATTCACCCCTCCACTTT.

Comments on this clonotype: Sequence at one end of the junction differs from germline and may be a read error. The rearrangement links TRBV7-8 to TRBJ2-7; maybe TRBD2 (5 bases). CDR3 length: 14 amino acids. Germline-derived CDR1 and CDR2 are SGHVS and FQNEAQ. The CDR3 loop is CASRLVGSSYEQYF. CDR3 DNA: TGTGCCAGCCGCTTAGTTGGGAGCTCCTACGAGCAGTACTTC.

The chain has TRBV5-6 and TRBJ2-1; 7 bases map to TRBD1. V shed 4 bases and J 3 bases; nucleotides not matched to a gene: 10. CDR3 length: 16 amino acids. The germline V gene encodes CDR1 SGHDT and CDR2 YYEEEE. The CDR3 protein is CASSGDRDSDYNEQFF. In DNA, the CDR3 is TGTGCCAGCAGCGGGGACCGGGACAGCGACTACAATGAGCAGTTCTTC.

In this sample, this clonotype turned up a few times. V usage is TRBV30 and J usage is TRBJ2-2; 9 positions agree with TRBD2. V shed 0 bases, J shed 3 bases, and the junction held 14 bases outside the gene matches. CDR1 is GTSNPN and CDR2 is SVGIG in the germline V gene (reference sequence). The CDR3 covers 19 residues. In DNA form, the CDR3 reads TGTGCCTGGAGTGTACGGTTAGCGGGAGAGTGGGGGGACACCGGGGAGCTGTTTTTT. Encoded protein: CAWSVRLAGEWGDTGELFF.